Presented here are 24 T cell receptor beta chains from one specimen sequenced in a study of read filtering for tumor transcriptome and immune sequencing. The library was built from 400 ng RNA with molecular barcoded adaptors for alpha/delta and beta/gamma chains. TCRdb passed the reads through MiXCR, listing each CDR3 protein once. The sample gives over 15,000 distinct CDR3 sequences, approximately 20% of which show up once; approximately 25% is in the top ten. Material for sequencing was a population of CD138-negative cells sorted from bone marrow. Every receptor here comes from a donor at least 40 years old with multiple myeloma.

The V gene is TRBV29-1, the J gene TRBJ2-1; weak D call: TRBD1 (6 bases). CDR1 and CDR2 from the germline V gene are SQVTM and ANQGSEA. The CDR3 is made up of 12 amino acids. Trimming stripped 7 bases from V and 7 bases from J, with 14 bases between. CDR3: CSAWAGANEQFF. CDR3 sequence (DNA): TGCAGCGCTTGGGCAGGGGCGAATGAGCAGTTCTTC.

In this sample, this clonotype turned up many times. The chain recombines TRBV28 with TRBJ2-7, with D perhaps TRBD1 or TRBD2 (5 bases each). CDR3 length: 11 residues. V was trimmed by 6 bases and J by 7 bases, leaving 10 bases between them. In germline, CDR1 is MDHEN, CDR2 SYDVKM. The CDR3 coding sequence is TGTGCCAGCAGGGACATAGCGGAGCAGTACTTC. As protein: CASRDIAEQYF.

This clonotype was found many times. The chain carries TRBV6-5 and TRBJ2-1; D is perhaps TRBD2 (5 bases). This CDR3 comprises 16 residues. V dropped 2 bases and J dropped 8 bases, with 19 bases sitting between them. Per the germline V gene, CDR1 is MNHEY and CDR2 is SVGAGI. This CDR3 reads CASSYRGATVGDEQFF. CDR3 sequence (DNA): TGTGCCAGCAGTTACCGGGGAGCCACTGTGGGTGATGAGCAGTTCTTC.

The genes are TRBV28 and TRBJ2-5; TRBD1 matches at 7 bases. CDR1 and CDR2 from the germline V gene are MDHEN and SYDVKM. The ends lost 6 bases at V and 5 bases at J; junction bases unmatched: 18. CDR3 length: 17 amino acids. In DNA form, the CDR3 reads TGTGCCAGCAGCAACCCGCCCTGGACAGGCCCGGGGGAGACCCAGTACTTC. Protein product: CASSNPPWTGPGETQYF.

The chain employs TRBV14 and TRBJ2-1; 11 bases line up with TRBD2. Unmatched junction bases numbered 13, after V lost 7 bases and J lost 8 bases. The CDR3 consists of 16 residues. CDR1 is SGHDN and CDR2 is FVKESK in the germline V gene. The DNA for the CDR3 is TGTGCCAGCAACCCCCTCGGGCTAGCGGGAGGATATGAGCAGTTCTTC. As protein: CASNPLGLAGGYEQFF. The complete variable domain, with remaining parts taken from reference TRBV14 and TRBJ2-1, reads EAGVTQFPSHSVIEKGQTVTLRCDPISGHDNLYWYRRVMGKEIKFLLHFVKESKQDESGMPNNRFLAERTGGTYSTLKVQPAELEDSGVYFCASNPLGLAGGYEQFFGPGTRLTVL.

This clonotype has ten or more counts. This CDR3 reads CASSKDIPRLNTEAFF. For the CDR3, the DNA is TGTGCCAGCAGCAAAGACATTCCCCGTTTAAACACTGAAGCTTTCTTT. V gene TRBV7-6 combines with J gene TRBJ1-1; D uncertain. V was cut by 5 bases and J by 2 bases, with 18 bases left in between. The germline CDR1 and CDR2 sequences are SGHVS and FNYEAQ. This CDR3 has 16 amino acids.

This clonotype rates as medium-sized (0.01 to 0.1%). The J gene is TRBJ2-5, the V gene TRBV14; tentatively, D is TRBD2 (6 bases). Germline CDR1 is SGHDN and CDR2 is FVKESK. V was pared by 1 base and J by 2 bases, with 14 bases between. The CDR3 extends over 16 amino acids. The CDR3 here is CASSQGMGLEQETQYF. CDR3 nucleotide sequence: TGTGCCAGCAGCCAAGGAATGGGACTTGAACAAGAGACCCAGTACTTC. Full variable domain (outside the CDR3, taken from reference TRBV14 and TRBJ2-5): EAGVTQFPSHSVIEKGQTVTLRCDPISGHDNLYWYRRVMGKEIKFLLHFVKESKQDESGMPNNRFLAERTGGTYSTLKVQPAELEDSGVYFCASSQGMGLEQETQYFGPGTRLLVL.

J is TRBJ2-3 and V is TRBV11-2; D may be TRBD1 or TRBD2 (5 bases each). The CDR3 extends over 14 amino acids. The V gene lost 5 bases and the J gene lost 3 bases, with 12 bases spanning the gap. Germline lookup yields CDR1 SGHAT and CDR2 FQNNGV. The DNA of the CDR3 is TGTGCCAGCAGCCGGGGCAGGGAGACAGATACGCAGTATTTT. Protein: CASSRGRETDTQYF.

V is TRBV29-1 and J is TRBJ2-1, with D hard to call. The germline V and J ends were trimmed by 3 bases and 0 bases, with 6 bases remaining between them. The germline gives CDR1 SQVTM, CDR2 ANQGSEA. This CDR3 region has 13 residues. CDR3 sequence reads: CSVDPDSYNEQFF. The CDR3 DNA follows: TGCAGCGTTGATCCTGACTCCTACAATGAGCAGTTCTTC.

The chain joins TRBV29-1 to TRBJ1-2; no firm D call. The germline V gene encodes CDR1 SQVTM and CDR2 ANQGSEA. Trimming shortened V by 3 bases and J by 7 bases, and 3 bases separated the two germline ends. This CDR3 comprises 9 residues. CDR3 amino acids: CSVDSGYTF. CDR3 sequence (DNA): TGCAGCGTTGATAGTGGCTACACCTTC.

Remarks on this clonotype: One end of the junction does not line up with germline, which may come from a read error. The chain has TRBV6-5 and TRBJ1-1; 11 bases match TRBD1. The CDR3 is made up of 16 amino acids. Germline V CDR1 and CDR2: MNHEY, SVGAGI. CDR3: CVSSRTGGFTNTEAFF. As DNA, the CDR3 is TGTGTCAGCAGCAGGACAGGGGGCTTTACGAACACTGAAGCTTTCTTT.

For the CDR3, the DNA is TGTGCCAGCAGTTTTGAGGCGGGACTAGTGGTCGGGGAGCTGTTTTTT. This gives the protein CASSFEAGLVVGELFF. The chain recombines TRBV28 with TRBJ2-2; 8 nucleotides align to TRBD2. V lost 3 bases and J lost 7; bases outside the gene matches: 10. The CDR3 runs to 16 residues. The germline gives CDR1 MDHEN, CDR2 SYDVKM.

This clonotype was seen ten or more times. Sequence at one end of the junction differs from germline and may be a read error. The chain carries TRBV5-1 and TRBJ1-1, with a possible D match to TRBD1 (5 bases). Germline V gene sequence: CDR1 SGHRS, CDR2 YFSETQ. The CDR3 length is 14 residues. The CDR3 sequence: CASVPGPANPEAFF. CDR3 bases: TGCGCCAGCGTACCGGGACCCGCGAACCCTGAAGCTTTCTTT.

This clonotype was detected many times. The V gene is TRBV4-2, the J gene TRBJ1-1; TRBD1 matches 10 bases. The V segment lost 2 bases and the J segment 5 bases; nucleotides outside the gene matches: 8. This CDR3 has 16 residues. Germline-derived CDR1 and CDR2 are LGHNA and YNFKEQ. The DNA for the CDR3 is TGTGCCAGCAGCCAACAAAAGACAGGGGGCAGGACTGAAGCTTTCTTT. Its translation is CASSQQKTGGRTEAFF.

As concerns this clonotype: A single base separates this from a much larger clone, so it may be a read error. The chain's CDR3 is CASGGLATELFF. The CDR3 coding sequence is TGTGCCAGCGGCGGACTGGCGACCGAGCTGTTTTTT. V gene TRBV9 combines with J gene TRBJ2-2; the D gene is possibly TRBD2 (5 bases). The germline V and J ends were trimmed by 7 bases and 11 bases, with 15 bases remaining between them. Germline V lookup: CDR1 SGDLS, CDR2 YYNGEE. CDR3 size: 12 residues.

This clonotype was counted many times. The genes are TRBV6-2 or TRBV6-3 and TRBJ2-1; a weak D match, TRBD2 (6 bases). Germline CDR1 MNHEY, CDR2 SVGEGT. V lost 5 bases and J lost 6, with 14 bases in between. The CDR3 is 14 amino acids. CDR3 DNA: TGTGCCAGCAGTACGCGGGACTCTTCCAATGAGCAGTTCTTC. Amino acids: CASSTRDSSNEQFF.

V is TRBV29-1 and J is TRBJ2-1; tentative D call: TRBD1 (6 bases). Trimming shortened V by 8 bases and J by 9 bases, and 26 bases separated the two germline ends. The CDR3 length is 15 residues. CDR1 SQVTM and CDR2 ANQGSEA come from the germline V gene. The DNA for the CDR3 is TGCAGCTCAGCCCGGGCCCAGGGGTCAATTGGTGAGCAGTTCTTC. It is translated as CSSARAQGSIGEQFF.

As for this clonotype: One end of the junction does not line up with germline, which may come from a read error. The chain couples TRBV28 to TRBJ1-2; D unclear. Germline loops: CDR1 MDHEN, CDR2 SYDVKM. The CDR3 sequence is 13 residues long. The CDR3 DNA follows: TGTGCCAGCAGTTTACGAGTCGACTATGGCTGCACCTTC. Translated: CASSLRVDYGCTF.

This clonotype showed up many times. The chain employs TRBV6-6 and TRBJ2-2, with a weak D call TRBD1 (5 bases). This CDR3 region has 13 residues. Trimming removed 7 bases at V and 2 bases at J, with 8 bases between. Looked up from germline, CDR1 is MNHNY and CDR2 is SVGAGI (reference sequence). This CDR3 reads CASIGQNTGELFF. The CDR3 DNA sequence: TGTGCCAGCATAGGACAAAACACCGGGGAGCTGTTTTTT.

Details on this clonotype: A single base separates this from a much larger clone, so it may be a read error. This CDR3 is missing its conserved last phenylalanine or tryptophan, likely due to a read error. The DNA is left out, because the CDR3 cannot be placed on it with certainty; the CDR3 is given as TCRdb lists it. The chain employs TRBV7-2 and TRBJ2-7; no DNA check was done on the table's D call, TRBD1. The CDR3 extends over 9 residues, inclusive of both ends. Germline V gives CDR1 SGHTA, CDR2 FQGNSA. The CDR3 loop reads CAGSSPGPL.

This clonotype was counted ten times or more. The chain is built from TRBV6-5 and TRBJ2-3; TRBD2 aligns across 9 bases. This CDR3 contains 13 residues. CDR1 and CDR2 (germline): MNHEY, SVGAGI. The trim removed 8 bases at V and 3 bases at J, leaving 3 bases unmatched. The CDR3 reads CASRLAGTDTQYF. The CDR3 DNA is TGTGCCAGCCGGCTAGCGGGAACAGATACGCAGTATTTT.

Many counts were recorded for this clonotype. The chain employs TRBV19 and TRBJ1-5; 10 bases are a match to TRBD1. The CDR3 has 16 residues. CDR1 and CDR2 from the germline V gene are LNHDA and SQIVND (reference sequence). After removal of 5 bases from V and 0 bases from J, the junction contained 4 bases not matched to a gene. This chain's CDR3 is CASSRTGGDSNQPQHF. The CDR3 coding sequence is TGTGCCAGTAGTCGGACAGGGGGAGATAGCAATCAGCCCCAGCATTTT.

This clonotype was seen more than once but under ten times. The chain is built from TRBV2 and TRBJ2-5, with no clear D. The CDR3 loop spans 14 amino acids. Germline CDR1 reads SNHLY; CDR2 reads FYNNEI. With 4 bases removed from V and 0 bases from J, the gap between germline ends came to 9 bases. The CDR3 DNA reads TGTGCCAGCAGTGCCTTCACAGACCAAGAGACCCAGTACTTC. This gives the protein CASSAFTDQETQYF.

This clonotype was observed many times. V is TRBV28 and J is TRBJ2-3; TRBD2 matches 9 bases. The ends lost 5 bases at V and 0 bases at J; junction bases unmatched: 6. Germline lookup yields CDR1 MDHEN and CDR2 SYDVKM. CDR3 length: 16 amino acids. The CDR3 loop is CASSRTSATSTDTQYF. The CDR3 nucleotides are TGTGCCAGCAGTAGGACTAGCGCAACTAGCACAGATACGCAGTATTTT.